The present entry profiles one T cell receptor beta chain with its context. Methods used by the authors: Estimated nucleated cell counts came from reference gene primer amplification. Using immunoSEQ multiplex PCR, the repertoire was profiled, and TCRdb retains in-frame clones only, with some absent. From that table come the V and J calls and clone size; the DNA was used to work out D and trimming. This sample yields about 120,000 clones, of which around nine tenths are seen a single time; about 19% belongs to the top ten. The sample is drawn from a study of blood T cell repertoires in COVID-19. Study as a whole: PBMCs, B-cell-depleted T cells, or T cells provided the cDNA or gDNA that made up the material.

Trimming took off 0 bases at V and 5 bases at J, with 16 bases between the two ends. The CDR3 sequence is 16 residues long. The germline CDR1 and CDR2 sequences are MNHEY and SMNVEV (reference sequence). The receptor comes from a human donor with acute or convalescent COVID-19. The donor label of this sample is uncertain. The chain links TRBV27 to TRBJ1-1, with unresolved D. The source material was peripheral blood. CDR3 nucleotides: TGTGCCAGCAGTTTATCATTGGGGAGCCTGAGTACTGAAGCTTTCTTT. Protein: CASSLSLGSLSTEAFF.